Listed below are T cell receptor beta chains from one sample, sequenced in a study of shared clonotypes between healthy human individuals. Libraries were prepared by immunoSEQ multiplex PCR; TCRdb keeps only in-frame clonotypes and omits some of them. Of nearly 1 million clones in the sample, more than 75% were seen once. Material: memory CD4+ T cells sorted from blood. The origin of the receptors is a man between 18 and 29 years old in good health. CDR3s include the opening cysteine and the closing phenylalanine or tryptophan. The order of the fields is V gene, J gene, CDR3 protein.

V gene: TRBV6-1
J gene: TRBJ1-5
CDR3 protein: CASSESEGQPQHF

V gene: TRBV5-1
J gene: TRBJ2-2
CDR3 protein: CASSLAGRQYTGELFF

V gene: TRBV5-4
J gene: TRBJ2-5
CDR3 protein: CASSLDGTLQETQYF

V gene: TRBV7-2
J gene: TRBJ2-6
CDR3 protein: CASSLRGTETGANVLTF

V gene: TRBV10-3
J gene: TRBJ2-5
CDR3 protein: CAISESAGWGTQYF

V gene: TRBV7-2
J gene: TRBJ2-1
CDR3 protein: CASSNRPGGYEQFF

V gene: TRBV4-3
J gene: TRBJ2-5
CDR3 protein: CASSQGNSDSQETQYF

V gene: TRBV18
J gene: TRBJ2-1
CDR3 protein: CASSPPHQNSYNEQFF

V gene: TRBV28
J gene: TRBJ2-1
CDR3 protein: CASILAGGSYNEQFF

V gene: TRBV25-1
J gene: TRBJ2-1
CDR3 protein: CASSTGSGYNEQFF

V gene: TRBV6-1
J gene: TRBJ1-1
CDR3 protein: CASMGQGVPEAFF

V gene: TRBV7-2
J gene: TRBJ2-3
CDR3 protein: CASSLLSGRGTDTQYF

V gene: TRBV28
J gene: TRBJ2-7
CDR3 protein: CASGLEDEQYF

V gene: TRBV7-8
J gene: TRBJ1-5
CDR3 protein: CASSLGPGSNQPQHF

V gene: TRBV6-5
J gene: TRBJ1-2
CDR3 protein: CASSTQRGGYGYTF

V gene: TRBV5-1
J gene: TRBJ2-5
CDR3 protein: CASSLDSRGETQYF

V gene: TRBV2
J gene: TRBJ1-4
CDR3 protein: CASSEGRGRVLFF

V gene: TRBV6-1
J gene: TRBJ2-7
CDR3 protein: CASSRDRSLYEQYF

V gene: TRBV4-1
J gene: TRBJ2-3
CDR3 protein: CASSQEDGFTDTQYF

V gene: TRBV6-6
J gene: TRBJ1-1
CDR3 protein: CASSYIGNAEAFF

V gene: TRBV6-4
J gene: TRBJ1-6
CDR3 protein: CASSAEGGNSPLHF

V gene: TRBV27
J gene: TRBJ2-1
CDR3 protein: CASSPARGNEQFF

V gene: TRBV6-5
J gene: TRBJ1-2
CDR3 protein: CASSLDGNYGYTF

V gene: TRBV6-1
J gene: TRBJ2-3
CDR3 protein: CASTGNTDTQYF

V gene: TRBV6-1
J gene: TRBJ2-7
CDR3 protein: CASTWLLADSYEQYF

V gene: TRBV5-1
J gene: TRBJ1-1
CDR3 protein: CASSLLQDMNTEAFF

V gene: TRBV5-3
J gene: TRBJ1-6
CDR3 protein: CARSRNPDRSNCSYNSPLHF

V gene: TRBV5-1
J gene: TRBJ1-2
CDR3 protein: CASSLGQDYGYTF

V gene: TRBV7-2
J gene: TRBJ2-5
CDR3 protein: CASSSWSGSGETQYF

V gene: TRBV29-1
J gene: TRBJ2-1
CDR3 protein: CSVASGGGYEQFF

V gene: TRBV15
J gene: TRBJ2-6
CDR3 protein: CATSEWGLGANVLTF

V gene: TRBV6-5
J gene: TRBJ2-3
CDR3 protein: CASSYSPTRGPDTQYF

V gene: TRBV29-1
J gene: TRBJ2-2
CDR3 protein: CSVEGLAGQTGELFF

V gene: TRBV19
J gene: TRBJ2-6
CDR3 protein: CASSKWAVSGQTSGANVLTF

V gene: TRBV7-8
J gene: TRBJ2-3
CDR3 protein: CASSLVYGAADTQYF

V gene: TRBV4-1
J gene: TRBJ1-2
CDR3 protein: CASSQGSAFYGYTF

V gene: TRBV30
J gene: TRBJ2-7
CDR3 protein: CAWSQESEQYF

V gene: TRBV7-9
J gene: NA
CDR3 protein: CAGSQTPYEQYF

V gene: TRBV4-1
J gene: TRBJ1-5
CDR3 protein: CASSQDRSNQPQHF

V gene: TRBV30
J gene: TRBJ2-1
CDR3 protein: CAWAGGRSYNEQFF

V gene: TRBV10-3
J gene: TRBJ1-2
CDR3 protein: CAIRIGPAEADGYTF

V gene: TRBV29-1
J gene: TRBJ1-1
CDR3 protein: CSVGTGYTEAFF

V gene: TRBV19
J gene: TRBJ2-1
CDR3 protein: CASSYGGQGGGEQFF

V gene: TRBV7-8
J gene: TRBJ1-2
CDR3 protein: CASVPEADYGYTF

V gene: TRBV4-1
J gene: TRBJ2-1
CDR3 protein: CASSQVGLAMNNEQFF

V gene: TRBV18
J gene: TRBJ1-3
CDR3 protein: CASSPTPSSGNTIYF

V gene: TRBV6-5
J gene: TRBJ2-2
CDR3 protein: CASSYGHSNTGELFF

V gene: TRBV5-1
J gene: TRBJ1-2
CDR3 protein: CASSLESSNYGYTF

V gene: TRBV2
J gene: TRBJ1-1
CDR3 protein: CASTGAANTEAFF

V gene: TRBV7-2
J gene: TRBJ2-7
CDR3 protein: CASSRSGGANKKYF

V gene: TRBV7-3
J gene: TRBJ1-2
CDR3 protein: CASSQGDGGYTF

V gene: TRBV6-5
J gene: TRBJ1-2
CDR3 protein: CASSSFLYGYTF

V gene: TRBV9
J gene: TRBJ1-2
CDR3 protein: CASSARPGGGDYGYTF

V gene: TRBV19
J gene: TRBJ2-7
CDR3 protein: CASAASYGTPSYEQYF

V gene: TRBV5-1
J gene: TRBJ2-7
CDR3 protein: CASSFDRGSIYEQYF

V gene: TRBV6-1
J gene: TRBJ2-2
CDR3 protein: CASSETWVGTGELFF

V gene: TRBV2
J gene: TRBJ2-7
CDR3 protein: CASAAGISSYEQYF

V gene: TRBV7-2
J gene: TRBJ2-3
CDR3 protein: CASSSFLTDTQYF

V gene: TRBV25-1
J gene: TRBJ2-7
CDR3 protein: CASSRGGIGAYEQYF